The rows below give T cell receptor beta chains drawn from one sample of a study of Ad26.COV2.S vaccination and SARS-CoV-2 variants. Here immunoSEQ multiplex PCR was the method, and the copy in TCRdb shows in-frame clones only, minus some. The table has 300,000 to 500,000 clones, less than 90% seen once. This sample comprised peripheral blood, obtained in a trial of Ad26.COV2.S vaccine versus placebo. Source of these receptors: a person aged 18-65 years who received the Ad26.COV2.S COVID-19 vaccine or a placebo. Both conserved end residues are part of each CDR3. The D gene is left open where the match is weak. Only some rows state a clone size, as once, few, many or a class for expanded clones.

TRBJ2-3	NA	once	TRBV5-1	CASRGRSENTDTQYF	TGCGCCAGCAGGGGTAGAAGCGAGAACACAGATACGCAGTATTTT
TRBJ2-3	NA	NA	TRBV18	CASSPSTDTQYF	TGTGCCAGCTCACCTTCCACAGATACGCAGTATTTT
TRBJ1-1	NA	NA	TRBV9	CASSVQGAVNTEAFF	TGTGCCAGCAGCGTACAGGGCGCAGTTAACACTGAAGCTTTCTTT
TRBJ1-1	NA	NA	TRBV5-4	CASSWDIENTEAFF	TGTGCCAGCAGCTGGGATATAGAAAACACTGAAGCTTTCTTT
TRBJ1-5	NA	NA	TRBV10-3	CAISEFGQPQHF	TGTGCCATCAGTGAGTTCGGTCAGCCCCAGCATTTT
TRBJ1-5	NA	NA	TRBV6-5	CASSSGGHQPQHF	TGTGCCAGCAGTTCGGGGGGGCATCAGCCCCAGCATTTT
TRBJ2-7	NA	NA	TRBV19	CASSIDGGSYEQYF	TGTGCCAGTAGTATAGATGGGGGGAGCTACGAGCAGTACTTC
TRBJ1-2	NA	few	TRBV7-2	CASSLVLNYGYTF	TGTGCCAGCAGCTTAGTCCTAAACTATGGCTACACCTTC
TRBJ2-1	TRBD2	NA	TRBV18	CASSPRTSGGTNEQFF	TGTGCCAGCTCACCTAGGACTAGCGGGGGAACCAATGAGCAGTTCTTC
TRBJ2-7	TRBD2	NA	TRBV28	CASSSSKAGEYEQYF	TGTGCCAGCAGTTCCTCGAAAGCGGGGGAGTACGAGCAGTACTTC
TRBJ1-1	TRBD1	NA	TRBV5-4	CASSLGTDRTEAFF	TGTGCCAGCAGCCTAGGGACGGACAGGACTGAAGCTTTCTTT
TRBJ1-2	NA	NA	TRBV5-6	CASSWAGDPYYGYTF	TGTGCCAGCAGCTGGGCAGGGGATCCGTACTATGGCTACACCTTC
TRBJ2-5	NA	once	TRBV21-1	CASSKGVRGPNRQETQYF	TGTGCCAGCAGCAAAGGGGTTAGGGGCCCCAATCGCCAAGAGACCCAGTACTTC
TRBJ2-2	TRBD1	NA	TRBV3-1/TRBV3-2	CASSQEGETGLGTGELFF	TGTGCCAGCAGCCAAGAGGGAGAGACAGGGCTTGGCACCGGGGAGCTGTTTTTT
TRBJ2-2	NA	NA	TRBV9	CASSAWYEENGELFF	TGTGCCAGCAGCGCGTGGTATGAGGAAAACGGGGAGCTGTTTTTT
TRBJ1-1	NA	NA	TRBV29-1	CSVPGVTEAFF	TGCAGCGTCCCAGGGGTGACTGAAGCTTTCTTT
TRBJ1-1	TRBD1	NA	TRBV10-2	CASSERGQGGNTEAFF	TGCGCCAGCAGTGAGAGGGGACAGGGTGGGAACACTGAAGCTTTCTTT
TRBJ1-2	NA	NA	TRBV4-1	CASSQKFELTNYGYTF	TGCGCCAGCAGCCAAAAGTTCGAGCTTACTAACTATGGCTACACCTTC
TRBJ2-5	NA	NA	TRBV2	CASSDWGSETQYF	TGTGCCAGCAGTGATTGGGGTTCAGAGACCCAGTACTTC
TRBJ1-1	NA	NA	TRBV5-6	CASSLGMRDGEAFF	TGTGCCAGCAGCTTGGGAATGAGGGATGGCGAAGCTTTCTTT
TRBJ1-2	NA	NA	TRBV7-2	CASSLIWEELYGYTF	TGTGCCAGCAGCTTAATTTGGGAGGAGCTCTATGGCTACACCTTC
TRBJ2-1	NA	once	TRBV7-8	CASSFFQDIQSSYNEQFF	TGTGCCAGCAGCTTCTTCCAGGATATTCAAAGCTCCTACAATGAGCAGTTCTTC
TRBJ1-1	TRBD1	NA	TRBV18	CANSPQGGNTEAFF	TGTGCCAACTCCCCCCAGGGGGGGAACACTGAAGCTTTCTTT
TRBJ1-2	TRBD1	NA	TRBV10-3	CAISEPRTGSNYGYTF	TGTGCCATCAGTGAACCCCGGACAGGATCTAACTATGGCTACACCTTC
TRBJ2-2	NA	NA	TRBV3-1/TRBV3-2	CASSQDTRRRELFF	TGTGCCAGCAGCCAAGATACCAGGCGGCGGGAGCTGTTTTTT
TRBJ2-1	NA	once	TRBV6-4	CASSDSSTVSYNEQFF	TGTGCCAGCAGTGACTCTTCTACAGTCTCCTACAATGAGCAGTTCTTC
TRBJ2-1	TRBD1	NA	TRBV11-2	CASSFLTGYNEQFF	TGTGCCAGCAGCTTTCTGACAGGGTACAATGAGCAGTTCTTC
TRBJ1-1	TRBD1	NA	TRBV14	CASTQTGRGTEAFF	TGTGCCAGCACCCAGACAGGGCGGGGCACTGAAGCTTTCTTT
TRBJ2-3	TRBD1	NA	TRBV3-1/TRBV3-2	CASSQDGTDYTDTQYF	TGTGCCAGCAGCCAAGATGGGACAGACTACACAGATACGCAGTATTTT
TRBJ2-3	NA	NA	TRBV14	CASSLLGASTDTQYF	TGTGCCAGCAGCCTCCTGGGGGCGAGCACAGATACGCAGTATTTT
TRBJ1-2	NA	NA	TRBV5-4	CASSRRGADYGYTF	TGTGCCAGCAGCCGCCGAGGGGCAGACTATGGCTACACCTTC
TRBJ1-4	TRBD1	once	TRBV2	CASSPQGATNEKLFF	TGTGCCAGCAGTCCACAGGGGGCAACTAATGAAAAACTGTTTTTT
TRBJ2-5	NA	NA	TRBV5-6	CASSLWASSPRETQYF	TGTGCCAGCAGCTTGTGGGCCTCCAGCCCCAGGGAGACCCAGTACTTC
TRBJ2-1	NA	NA	TRBV7-9	CASSLWRDTFSYNEQFF	TGTGCCAGCAGCTTATGGAGGGACACCTTCTCCTACAATGAGCAGTTCTTC
TRBJ1-4	NA	NA	TRBV5-1	CASSPRTDTTNEKLFF	TGCGCCAGCAGCCCAAGGACAGATACAACTAATGAAAAACTGTTTTTT
TRBJ2-7	NA	few	TRBV6-2/TRBV6-3	CASSYSTVRGRPYEQYF	TGTGCCAGCAGTTACTCGACAGTCCGCGGACGTCCCTACGAGCAGTACTTC
TRBJ1-2	NA	once	TRBV5-6	CASSLQQRTLFGYTF	TGTGCCAGCAGCTTGCAGCAACGGACCCTATTTGGCTACACCTTC
TRBJ2-1	NA	NA	TRBV3-1/TRBV3-2	CASSQDVRAGQFF	TGTGCCAGCAGCCAAGATGTCAGGGCTGGGCAGTTCTTC
TRBJ1-2	NA	NA	TRBV5-1	CASSLGGNGNYGYTF	TGCGCCAGCAGCTTGGGGGGGAACGGTAACTATGGCTACACCTTC
TRBJ2-4	NA	NA	TRBV5-4	CASSLNSGVDIQYF	TGTGCCAGCAGCTTAAATTCGGGGGTCGACATTCAGTACTTC
TRBJ1-2	NA	NA	TRBV4-3	CASSQERTEPYGYTF	TGCGCCAGCAGCCAGGAGCGGACAGAGCCATATGGCTACACCTTC
TRBJ1-5	TRBD1	NA	TRBV19	CASSRRTGDSNQPQHF	TGTGCCAGTAGTAGAAGGACAGGGGATAGCAATCAGCCCCAGCATTTT
TRBJ1-5	NA	NA	TRBV18	CASSPYSYSAGPQPQHF	TGTGCCAGCTCACCATATTCATATTCGGCAGGTCCTCAGCCCCAGCATTTT
TRBJ1-5	NA	NA	TRBV19	CASSMRVNQPQHF	TGTGCCAGTAGTATGAGGGTAAATCAGCCCCAGCATTTT
TRBJ1-2	TRBD1	NA	TRBV7-6	CASSEDRGRTNYGYTF	TGTGCCAGCAGCGAAGACAGGGGGCGGACTAACTATGGCTACACCTTC
TRBJ2-7	TRBD1	NA	TRBV12-3/TRBV12-4	CASSFTGGNEQYF	TGTGCCAGCAGTTTTACAGGGGGCAATGAGCAGTACTTC
TRBJ1-2	NA	NA	TRBV5-5	CASSLEGGVWYGYTF	TGTGCCAGCAGCCTCGAGGGTGGGGTATGGTATGGCTACACCTTC
TRBJ2-7	NA	NA	TRBV5-8	CASSFYDRREQYF	TGTGCCAGCAGCTTCTATGACAGACGCGAGCAGTACTTC
TRBJ1-1	TRBD1	NA	TRBV4-1	CASSHNTGGPEAFF	TGCGCCAGCAGCCATAATACAGGGGGCCCTGAAGCTTTCTTT
TRBJ2-3	NA	NA	TRBV15	CATSREWGVGTDTQYF	TGTGCCACCAGCAGAGAGTGGGGGGTGGGCACAGATACGCAGTATTTT